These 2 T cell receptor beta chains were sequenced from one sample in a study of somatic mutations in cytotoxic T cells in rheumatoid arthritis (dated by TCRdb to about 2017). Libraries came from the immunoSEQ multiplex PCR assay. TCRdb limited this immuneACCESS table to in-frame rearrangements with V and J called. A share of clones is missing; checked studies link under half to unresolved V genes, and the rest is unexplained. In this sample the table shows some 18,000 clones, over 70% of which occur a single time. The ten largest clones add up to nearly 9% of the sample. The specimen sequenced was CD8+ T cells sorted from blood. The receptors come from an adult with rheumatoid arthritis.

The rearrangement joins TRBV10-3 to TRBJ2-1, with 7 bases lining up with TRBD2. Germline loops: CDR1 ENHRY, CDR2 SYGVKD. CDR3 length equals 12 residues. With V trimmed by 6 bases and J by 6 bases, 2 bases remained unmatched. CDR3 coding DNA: TGTGCCATCAGGGGAGGGGTCAATGAGCAGTTCTTC. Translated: CAIRGGVNEQFF.

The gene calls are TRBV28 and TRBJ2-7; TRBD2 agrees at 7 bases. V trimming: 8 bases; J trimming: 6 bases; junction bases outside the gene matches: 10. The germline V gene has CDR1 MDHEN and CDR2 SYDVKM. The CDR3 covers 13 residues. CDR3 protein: CASSYGPGGEQYF. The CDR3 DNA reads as TGTGCCAGCTCCTATGGACCGGGGGGCGAGCAGTACTTC.